The 14 T cell receptor beta chains presented below share a single source sample, sequenced in a study of beta chain features in type 1 diabetes. Investigators reverse transcribed all isolated RNA, so they sequenced expressed TCRB transcripts. Repertoires were generated with immunoSEQ multiplex PCR, while TCRdb's copy carries only in-frame clones and drops some. The sample records 350,000 to 400,000 clones, about 15% being singletons. Sequencing used naive CD4+ T cells from blood. These receptors all come from a woman aged 18 to 35 in good health.

The rearrangement links TRBV20-1 to TRBJ2-5; perhaps TRBD2 as D (6 bases). This CDR3 has 11 residues. CDR1 DFQATT and CDR2 SNEGSKA come from the germline V gene (reference sequence). Trimming pared 6 bases from V and 7 bases from J, leaving 12 bases between. CDR3 protein: CSAQKGGTQYF. CDR3 sequence (DNA): TGCAGTGCCCAGAAGGGAGGGACCCAGTACTTC.

The chain recombines TRBV7-9 with TRBJ1-1, with 9 bases identical to TRBD1. The CDR3 contains 16 residues. Looked up from germline, CDR1 is SEHNR and CDR2 is FQNEAQ (reference sequence). V shed 5 bases, J shed 4 bases, and the junction held 11 bases outside the gene matches. The CDR3 coding sequence is TGTGCCAGCAGCCTAATACGGGACAGGGTCGGCACTGAAGCTTTCTTT. Protein: CASSLIRDRVGTEAFF.

This rearrangement joins TRBV23-1 to TRBJ1-5, with D tentatively TRBD1 (5 bases). TRBV23-1 has ORF status, its function being uncertain. The CDR3 is 14 amino acids. With 4 bases removed from V and 8 bases from J, the gap between germline ends came to 15 bases. CDR3 loop: CASSRGRAVKPQHF. CDR3 nucleotide sequence: TGCGCCAGCAGTCGTGGCAGGGCGGTAAAGCCCCAGCATTTT.

This clone has only a few counts. The V gene is TRBV7-2, the J gene TRBJ2-7; possible D gene TRBD2, 6 bases. V dropped 5 bases and J dropped 3 bases, with 14 bases sitting between them. Per the germline V gene, CDR1 is SGHTA and CDR2 is FQGNSA. The CDR3 runs 14 residues. CDR3 sequence (DNA): TGTGCCAGCAGCCGAAGGACTACCAGCTACGAGCAGTACTTC. This sequence encodes CASSRRTTSYEQYF.

Here the CDR3 reads CSVDGGLAGNRYEQYF. The CDR3 DNA sequence: TGCAGCGTTGATGGGGGACTAGCGGGAAATCGCTACGAGCAGTACTTC. The gene calls are TRBV29-1 and TRBJ2-7; TRBD2 matches 13 bases. V shed 3 bases, J shed 3 bases, and the junction held 8 bases outside the gene matches. The V gene's germline CDR1 is SQVTM and CDR2 ANQGSEA. The CDR3 runs 16 residues.

V usage is TRBV5-1 and J usage is TRBJ2-7; D remains ambiguous. Germline lookup yields CDR1 SGHRS and CDR2 YFSETQ. The CDR3 loop spans 14 amino acids. Between the trimmed V and J ends, which lost 0 bases and 1 base, there was a span of 8 bases. The CDR3 DNA sequence: TGCGCCAGCAGCTTGGGTGAGAGTTCCTACGAGCAGTACTTC. It codes for CASSLGESSYEQYF.

The chain couples TRBV28 to TRBJ2-1, with 10 bases lining up with TRBD2. CDR3 length equals 15 residues. CDR1 and CDR2 from the germline V gene are MDHEN and SYDVKM. V lost 2 bases and J lost 7; bases outside the gene matches: 5. CDR3 DNA: TGTGCCAGCAGTTTAGCAGCGGGAGGGGGGAATGAGCAGTTCTTC. Protein: CASSLAAGGGNEQFF.

A few counts support this clone. The rearrangement links TRBV10-3 to TRBJ2-7, with 8 nucleotides matching TRBD1. V was clipped by 3 bases and J by 3 bases; unmatched bases: 1. In germline, CDR1 is ENHRY, CDR2 SYGVKD. The CDR3 length is 13 residues. The chain's CDR3 is CAISEGQGYEQYF. The CDR3 DNA reads TGTGCCATCAGTGAAGGACAGGGCTACGAGCAGTACTTC.

This clone was seen a handful of times. V usage is TRBV29-1 and J usage is TRBJ2-1; the match to TRBD1 covers 8 bases. V lost 1 base, J lost 4 bases, and 0 bases stayed unmatched. The CDR3 covers 13 residues. The germline V gene encodes CDR1 SQVTM and CDR2 ANQGSEA. DNA for the CDR3: TGCAGCGTTGAAGGACAGGGGTACAATGAGCAGTTCTTC. Its translation is CSVEGQGYNEQFF.

The chain couples TRBV7-9 to TRBJ2-7, with D possibly matching TRBD1 (6 bases). V gave up 6 bases and J gave up 3 bases, with 21 bases separating them. Germline CDR1 and CDR2: SEHNR and FQNEAQ (reference sequence). The CDR3 extends over 16 amino acids. In nucleotides, the CDR3 is TGTGCCAGCAGAGGCGCGCTACGGGGACATAGCTACGAGCAGTACTTC. It specifies CASRGALRGHSYEQYF.

This clone was found a few times. The chain combines TRBV7-2 with TRBJ2-5; 13 bases are a match to TRBD2. After removal of 2 bases from V and 3 bases from J, the junction contained 3 bases not matched to a gene. Germline V CDR1 and CDR2: SGHTA, FQGNSA. This CDR3 contains 16 residues. This CDR3 reads CASSLRLAGGKETQYF. CDR3 coding DNA: TGTGCCAGCAGCTTACGACTAGCGGGAGGAAAAGAGACCCAGTACTTC.

This clone was picked up a small number of times. This rearrangement joins TRBV5-4 to TRBJ2-5; TRBD2 aligns across 8 bases. V gave up 1 base and J gave up 4 bases; unmatched junction bases: 18. Per the germline V gene, CDR1 is SGHNT and CDR2 is YYREEE (reference sequence). The CDR3 is 19 amino acids. CDR3 residues: CASSLLTMSGGRSGETQYF. The DNA for the CDR3 is TGTGCCAGCAGCTTGTTGACTATGTCGGGAGGGCGTTCTGGAGAGACCCAGTACTTC.

This chain links TRBV2 with TRBJ2-1; 7 bases fit TRBD2. Germline assignment: CDR1 SNHLY and CDR2 FYNNEI. The CDR3 extends over 14 amino acids. V was pared by 5 bases and J by 3 bases, with 4 bases of the junction left unmatched. CDR3 sequence: CASSQTSFYNEQFF. CDR3 bases: TGTGCCAGCAGTCAGACTAGCTTCTACAATGAGCAGTTCTTC.

V usage is TRBV29-1 and J usage is TRBJ2-1, with 9 bases lining up with TRBD2. Germline values: CDR1 SQVTM, CDR2 ANQGSEA. V lost 6 bases, J lost 5 bases, and 14 bases stayed unmatched. CDR3 size: 16 residues. The CDR3 here is CSVEQLAGVGNNEQFF. In nucleotides, the CDR3 is TGCAGCGTGGAGCAATTAGCGGGAGTTGGGAACAATGAGCAGTTCTTC.